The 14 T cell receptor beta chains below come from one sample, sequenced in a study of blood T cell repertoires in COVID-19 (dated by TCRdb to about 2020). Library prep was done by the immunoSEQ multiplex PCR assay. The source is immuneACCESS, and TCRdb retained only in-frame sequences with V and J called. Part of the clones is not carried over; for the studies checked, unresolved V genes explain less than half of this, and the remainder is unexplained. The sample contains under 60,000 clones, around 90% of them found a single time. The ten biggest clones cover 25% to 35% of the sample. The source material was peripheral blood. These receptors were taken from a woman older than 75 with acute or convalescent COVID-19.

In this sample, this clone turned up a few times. This CDR3 reads CASSLSGNEAFF. The CDR3 DNA reads TGCGCCAGCAGCTTGTCGGGAAATGAAGCTTTCTTT. This chain connects TRBV5-1 to TRBJ1-1; the D is unclear. Germline CDR1 SGHRS, CDR2 YFSETQ. The CDR3 loop spans 12 amino acids. Trimming cost V 1 base and J 7 bases, with 8 bases left between them.

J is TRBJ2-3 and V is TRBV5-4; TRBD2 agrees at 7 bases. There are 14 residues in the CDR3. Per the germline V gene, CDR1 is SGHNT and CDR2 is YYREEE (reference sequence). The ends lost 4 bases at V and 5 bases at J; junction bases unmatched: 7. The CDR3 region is CASSPGGIGDTQYF. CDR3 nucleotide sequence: TGTGCCAGCAGCCCGGGGGGAATCGGAGATACGCAGTATTTT.

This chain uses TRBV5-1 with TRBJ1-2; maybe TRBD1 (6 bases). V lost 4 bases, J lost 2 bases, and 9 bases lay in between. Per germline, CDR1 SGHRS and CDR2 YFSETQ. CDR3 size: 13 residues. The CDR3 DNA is TGCGCCAGCAGCGTAACAGGGAACTATGGCTACACCTTC. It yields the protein CASSVTGNYGYTF.

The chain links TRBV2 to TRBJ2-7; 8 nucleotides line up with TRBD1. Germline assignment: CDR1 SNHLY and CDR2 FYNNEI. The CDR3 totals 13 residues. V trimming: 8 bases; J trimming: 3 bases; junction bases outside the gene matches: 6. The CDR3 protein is CASGDRGNYEQYF. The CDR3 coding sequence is TGTGCCAGCGGCGACAGGGGAAACTACGAGCAGTACTTC.

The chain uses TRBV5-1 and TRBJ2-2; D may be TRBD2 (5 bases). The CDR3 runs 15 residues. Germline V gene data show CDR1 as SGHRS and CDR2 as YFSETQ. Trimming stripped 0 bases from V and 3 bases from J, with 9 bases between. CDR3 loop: CASSLDSGYTGELFF. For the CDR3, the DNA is TGCGCCAGCAGCTTGGACAGCGGATACACCGGGGAGCTGTTTTTT. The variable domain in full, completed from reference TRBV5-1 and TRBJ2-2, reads KAGVTQTPRYLIKTRGQQVTLSCSPISGHRSVSWYQQTPGQGLQFLFEYFSETQRNKGNFPGRFSGRQFSNSRSEMNVSTLELGDSALYLCASSLDSGYTGELFFGEGSRLTVL.

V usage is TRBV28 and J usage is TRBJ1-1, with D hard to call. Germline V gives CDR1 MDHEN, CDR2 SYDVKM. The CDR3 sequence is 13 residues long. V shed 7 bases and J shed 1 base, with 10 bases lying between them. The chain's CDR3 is CASMPTANTEAFF. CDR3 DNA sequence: TGTGCCAGCATGCCGACTGCGAACACTGAAGCTTTCTTT.

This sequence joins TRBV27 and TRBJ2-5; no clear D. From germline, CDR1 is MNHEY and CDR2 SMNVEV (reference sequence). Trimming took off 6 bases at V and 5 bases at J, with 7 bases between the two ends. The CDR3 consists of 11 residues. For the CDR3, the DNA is TGTGCCAGCAGGCACTGGGAGACCCAGTACTTC. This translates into CASRHWETQYF.

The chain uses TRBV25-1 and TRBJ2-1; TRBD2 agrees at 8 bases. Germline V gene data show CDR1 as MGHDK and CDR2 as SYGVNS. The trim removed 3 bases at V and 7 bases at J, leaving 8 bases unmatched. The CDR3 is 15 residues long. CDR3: CASSDTSGLWNEQFF. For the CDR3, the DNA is TGTGCCAGCAGTGATACTAGCGGCCTGTGGAATGAGCAGTTCTTC. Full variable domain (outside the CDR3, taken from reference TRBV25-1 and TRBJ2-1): EADIYQTPRYLVIGTGKKITLECSQTMGHDKMYWYQQDPGMELHLIHYSYGVNSTEKGDLSSESTVSRIRTEHFPLTLESARPSHTSQYLCASSDTSGLWNEQFFGPGTRLTVL.

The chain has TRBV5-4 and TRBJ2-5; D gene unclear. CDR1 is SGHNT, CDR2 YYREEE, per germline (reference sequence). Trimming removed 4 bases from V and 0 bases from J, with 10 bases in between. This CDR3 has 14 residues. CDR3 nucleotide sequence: TGTGCCAGCAGCCCCCAGGCGAACCAAGAGACCCAGTACTTC. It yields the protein CASSPQANQETQYF. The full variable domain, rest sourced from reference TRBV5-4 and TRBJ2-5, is ETGVTQSPTHLIKTRGQQVTLRCSSQSGHNTVSWYQQALGQGPQFIFQYYREEENGRGNFPPRFSGLQFPNYSSELNVNALELDDSALYLCASSPQANQETQYFGPGTRLLVL.

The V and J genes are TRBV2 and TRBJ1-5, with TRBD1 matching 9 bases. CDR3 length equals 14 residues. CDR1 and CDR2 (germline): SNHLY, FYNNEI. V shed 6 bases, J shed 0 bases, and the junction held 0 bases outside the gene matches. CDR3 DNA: TGTGCCAGCAGGGACAGGGGTAGCAATCAGCCCCAGCATTTT. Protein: CASRDRGSNQPQHF.

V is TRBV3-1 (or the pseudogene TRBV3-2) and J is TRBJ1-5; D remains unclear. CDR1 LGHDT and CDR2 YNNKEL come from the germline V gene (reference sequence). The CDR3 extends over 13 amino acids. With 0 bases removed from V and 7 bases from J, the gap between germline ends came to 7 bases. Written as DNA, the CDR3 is TGTGCCAGCAGCCAAGATCTCCAGCAGCCCCAGCATTTT. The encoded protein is CASSQDLQQPQHF.

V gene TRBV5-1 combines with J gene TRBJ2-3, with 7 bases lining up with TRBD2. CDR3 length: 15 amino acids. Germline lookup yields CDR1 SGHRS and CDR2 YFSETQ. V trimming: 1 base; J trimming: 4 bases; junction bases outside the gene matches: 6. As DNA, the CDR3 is TGCGCCAGCAGCTTGTCCGGTGGGGGGGCAGATACGCAGTATTTT. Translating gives CASSLSGGGADTQYF. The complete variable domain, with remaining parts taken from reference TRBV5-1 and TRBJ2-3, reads KAGVTQTPRYLIKTRGQQVTLSCSPISGHRSVSWYQQTPGQGLQFLFEYFSETQRNKGNFPGRFSGRQFSNSRSEMNVSTLELGDSALYLCASSLSGGGADTQYFGPGTRLTVL.

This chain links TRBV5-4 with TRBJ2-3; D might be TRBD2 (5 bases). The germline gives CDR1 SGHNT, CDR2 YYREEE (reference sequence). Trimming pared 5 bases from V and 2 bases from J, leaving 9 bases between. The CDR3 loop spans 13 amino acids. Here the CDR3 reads CASRTGITDTQYF. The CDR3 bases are TGTGCCAGCAGGACGGGAATCACAGATACGCAGTATTTT.

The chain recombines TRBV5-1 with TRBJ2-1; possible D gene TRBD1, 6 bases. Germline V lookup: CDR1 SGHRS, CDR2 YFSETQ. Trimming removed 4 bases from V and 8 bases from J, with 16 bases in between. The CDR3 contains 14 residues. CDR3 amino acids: CASSVTGSLDEQFF. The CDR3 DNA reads TGCGCCAGCAGCGTAACAGGGAGTTTGGATGAGCAGTTCTTC.